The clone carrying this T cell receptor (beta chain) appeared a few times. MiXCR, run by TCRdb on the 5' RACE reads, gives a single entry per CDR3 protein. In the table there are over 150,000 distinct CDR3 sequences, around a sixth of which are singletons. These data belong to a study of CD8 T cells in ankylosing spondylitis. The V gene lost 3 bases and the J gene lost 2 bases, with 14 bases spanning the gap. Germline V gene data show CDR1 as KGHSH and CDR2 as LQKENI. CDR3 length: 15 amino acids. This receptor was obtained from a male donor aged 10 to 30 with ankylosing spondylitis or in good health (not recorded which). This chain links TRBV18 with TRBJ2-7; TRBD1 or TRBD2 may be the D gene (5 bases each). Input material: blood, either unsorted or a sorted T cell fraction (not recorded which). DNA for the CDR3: TGTGCCAGCTCACCTTTACCCCGGGACGCCTACGAGCAGTACGTC. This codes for CASSPLPRDAYEQYV.